This entry is about one T cell receptor (beta chain). What it recognizes is unknown. This CDR3 has 13 amino acids. V lost 2 bases to trimming and J lost 4 bases, with 8 bases between them. Germline-derived CDR1 and CDR2 are MDHEN and SYDVKM. The sample belongs to a study of vaccination and CD4 T cells after COVID-19. The overall study: Convalescent participants consisted of six males and four females, two being Hispanic. Overlapping spike pools from SARS-CoV-2 and HCoV-NL63, HCoV-OC43 and HCoV-229E served as culture stimuli. Between diagnosis and the drawing of post-COVID samples lay a median roughly 100 days (range 35 to 161).

The Oncomine TCR Beta short-read assay generated sequence data from the DNA of cultured CD4+ T cells. TCRdb used MiXCR to reprocess the PCR reads, holding one entry per CDR3 protein. Of more than 10,000 distinct CDR3 sequences in the sample, 60% were seen once. The sample's treatment: roughly ten-day PBMC culture with coronavirus spike peptide pools or control peptides (ViraFEST assay). The receptor's source is a human donor who had recovered from COVID-19. The specimen sequenced was CD4+ T cells from blood, cultured in vitro. The rearrangement uses TRBV28 and TRBJ1-2, with D hard to call. CDR3 DNA sequence: TGTGCCAGCAGTTTACTGGCGGTCTATGGCTACACCTTC. Translated: CASSLLAVYGYTF.